Listed below are T cell receptor beta chains from one sample, sequenced in a study of CD8 T cells in ankylosing spondylitis. TCRdb reanalysed the 5' RACE reads using MiXCR and keeps one entry per CDR3 protein. The repertoire consists of approximately 540,000 distinct CDR3 sequences, with about 13% occurring once and the leading ten covering 6.8%. Sequenced sample: blood, either unsorted or a sorted T cell fraction (not recorded which). The receptors were gathered from a male donor with ankylosing spondylitis. The CDR3 runs from the conserved cysteine through the conserved F or W. The order of the fields is CDR3 DNA, CDR3 protein, D gene, J gene, V gene, clone size. A D gene is named only where the DNA matches it firmly. Only part of the rows carry a size: once, few, many, or a class if the clone is expanded.

CDR3nt: TGTGCCAGCAGCCAACTGACAGGGCGATTCGATGGCTACACCTTC
CDR3aa: CASSQLTGRFDGYTF
d_gene: TRBD1
j_gene: TRBJ1-2
v_gene: TRBV3-1
abundance: NA

CDR3nt: TGCGCCAGCAGCTTACCGAGCGGTGAGCAGTTCTTC
CDR3aa: CASSLPSGEQFF
d_gene: NA
j_gene: TRBJ2-1
v_gene: TRBV5-1
abundance: NA

CDR3nt: TGTGCCAGCAGCTTAGAGGTCCGGGGCTTACTCTCTGGGGCCAACGTCCTGACTTTC
CDR3aa: CASSLEVRGLLSGANVLTF
d_gene: NA
j_gene: TRBJ2-6
v_gene: TRBV11-2
abundance: NA

CDR3nt: TGTGCCACCAGCAGAGATATTAGGTCTTCTGGTCCCGAGCAGTTCTTC
CDR3aa: CATSRDIRSSGPEQFF
d_gene: NA
j_gene: TRBJ2-1
v_gene: TRBV15
abundance: few

CDR3nt: TGTGCCAGCAGCTTAGAGGGGTCGGGTGAAGCTTTCTTT
CDR3aa: CASSLEGSGEAFF
d_gene: NA
j_gene: TRBJ1-1
v_gene: TRBV7-9
abundance: few

CDR3nt: TGTGCCAGCAGCCAAGGGGGGCCCGGAGCCAACGTCCTGACTTTC
CDR3aa: CASSQGGPGANVLTF
d_gene: NA
j_gene: TRBJ2-6
v_gene: TRBV14
abundance: NA

CDR3nt: TGTGCCACCAGTGATCCACTAGCGGCCGACAATGAGCAGTTCTTC
CDR3aa: CATSDPLAADNEQFF
d_gene: TRBD2
j_gene: TRBJ2-1
v_gene: TRBV24-1
abundance: NA

CDR3nt: TGTGCCAGCTCACCCGGGACAGGGGGTGACAATCAGCCCCAGCATTTT
CDR3aa: CASSPGTGGDNQPQHF
d_gene: TRBD1
j_gene: TRBJ1-5
v_gene: TRBV18
abundance: once

CDR3nt: TGCGCCAGCAGCGGCAAACTAGCGGGAGAGACCGGGGAGCTGTTTTTT
CDR3aa: CASSGKLAGETGELFF
d_gene: TRBD2
j_gene: TRBJ2-2
v_gene: TRBV5-1
abundance: many

CDR3nt: TGTGCCAGCAGCCGGGGACTAGCGTTGGCAGATACGCAGTATTTT
CDR3aa: CASSRGLALADTQYF
d_gene: TRBD2
j_gene: TRBJ2-3
v_gene: TRBV7-2
abundance: few

CDR3nt: TGTGCCAGCAGTGTGGGGGCCAGGGGGCACGAGACCCAGTACTTC
CDR3aa: CASSVGARGHETQYF
d_gene: TRBD1
j_gene: TRBJ2-5
v_gene: TRBV2
abundance: NA

CDR3nt: TGCGCCAGCAGCTTGGCCAGGGGAAGCGGGAGGCCCCACTCCTACAATGAGCAGTTCTTC
CDR3aa: CASSLARGSGRPHSYNEQFF
d_gene: TRBD2
j_gene: TRBJ2-1
v_gene: TRBV5-1
abundance: NA

CDR3nt: TGCAGTGCTATCCAACCCGGTTCCCCGGCTAATGAGCAGTTCTTC
CDR3aa: CSAIQPGSPANEQFF
d_gene: NA
j_gene: TRBJ2-1
v_gene: TRBV20-1
abundance: NA

CDR3nt: TGTGCCAGCAGCCCCAGTCTTGGCTACGAGCAGTACTTC
CDR3aa: CASSPSLGYEQYF
d_gene: NA
j_gene: TRBJ2-7
v_gene: TRBV5-5
abundance: many

CDR3nt: TGTGCCAGCAGCTTGGCACACTCAGGGCGTACCTACGAGCAGTACTTC
CDR3aa: CASSLAHSGRTYEQYF
d_gene: NA
j_gene: TRBJ2-7
v_gene: TRBV5-4
abundance: few

CDR3nt: TGTGCCAGCACCGGGGGACTAGCGGGAGGCCAAGAGACCCAGTACTTC
CDR3aa: CASTGGLAGGQETQYF
d_gene: TRBD2
j_gene: TRBJ2-5
v_gene: TRBV5-6
abundance: few

CDR3nt: TGTGCCAGCAGCTCCCAACGGATGAACACTGAAGCTTTCTTT
CDR3aa: CASSSQRMNTEAFF
d_gene: NA
j_gene: TRBJ1-1
v_gene: TRBV7-2
abundance: many

CDR3nt: TGTGCCAGCAGAGAGAGCCCGGCGAGAGCTTTCTTT
CDR3aa: CASRESPARAFF
d_gene: NA
j_gene: TRBJ1-1
v_gene: TRBV12-3/TRBV12-4
abundance: many

CDR3nt: TGTGCCAGCAGCTCCTATAGGTTGAACACTGAAGCTTTCTTT
CDR3aa: CASSSYRLNTEAFF
d_gene: NA
j_gene: TRBJ1-1
v_gene: TRBV7-2
abundance: few

CDR3nt: TGCGCCAGCAGAGTACTAGCGGGAGCCAACAATGAGCAGTTCTTC
CDR3aa: CASRVLAGANNEQFF
d_gene: TRBD2
j_gene: TRBJ2-1
v_gene: TRBV10-2
abundance: few

CDR3nt: TGTGCCAGCAGTAACAGATACAATGAGCAGTTCTTC
CDR3aa: CASSNRYNEQFF
d_gene: NA
j_gene: TRBJ2-1
v_gene: TRBV6-6
abundance: NA

CDR3nt: TGCGCCAGCAGTTCCGACCGGAACAATGAGCAGTTCTTC
CDR3aa: CASSSDRNNEQFF
d_gene: NA
j_gene: TRBJ2-1
v_gene: TRBV5-1
abundance: NA

CDR3nt: TGCGCCAGCAGCTTGGGCAGGGCCGCCAAAAACATTCAGTACTTC
CDR3aa: CASSLGRAAKNIQYF
d_gene: NA
j_gene: TRBJ2-4
v_gene: TRBV5-1
abundance: many